Sequencing of this TCR beta chain was carried out in a study of T cells in Graves' hyperthyroidism and ophthalmopathy. General study findings and limits: Most expanded thyroid clonotypes above 0.001 recurred in blood.

TCR beta CDR3 regions were amplified from RNA transcripts. A first-round RT-PCR of the TCR CDR3 used the HTBI primer set. TCRdb used MiXCR to reprocess the multiplex PCR reads, holding one entry per CDR3 protein. The table lists fewer than 350,000 distinct CDR3 sequences, 15% of them singletons. This clonotype occurred many times. Its specificity is unknown. Germline-derived CDR1 and CDR2 are SGHTA and FQGNSA. This CDR3 has 11 amino acids. V gave up 5 bases and J gave up 7 bases, with 7 bases separating them. Lactation, pregnancy, other autoimmune disease or uncontrolled infection led to exclusion of patients. Progressors' blood was drawn at hyperthyroidism diagnosis, before ophthalmopathy symptoms.

This clonotype was obtained from a woman aged 45-65 years with Graves' hyperthyroidism that later progressed to Graves' ophthalmopathy. The source material was blood. The chain is built from TRBV7-2 and TRBJ2-3; D not certain. The CDR3 bases are TGTGCCAGCAGCCAAAGAAATACGCAGTATTTT. It codes for CASSQRNTQYF.